This T cell receptor (beta chain) derives from a study of stem cell transplantation in POMP-related autoinflammatory disease (dated by TCRdb to about 2021). Regarding the complete study: According to the study's hypothesis, the TRB repertoire gets skewed because defective thymoproteasomes impair MHC class I-dependent CD8+ T-cell differentiation and positive selection. Prior to transplant, the patients had CD4+ naive T-cell skewing, low CD8+ T-cell proportions, and decreased T-cell cytokine secretion. After transplant, DNA chimerism analysis showed 100% donor engraftment of neutrophils and platelets through one year. The effect of POMP deficiency on T-cell receptor beta repertoire diversity and CDR3 characteristics was assessed using high-throughput TRB sequencing. Paper-wide results and their limitations: In PRAID patients, the trend toward lower diversity and increased clonality reached statistical significance only for regulatory T cells. A trend toward lower TRB diversity and higher clonality was observed in PRAID patients across all analyzed T-cell subsets. A restricted number of unique TRB V-J gene pairings was observed in PRAID patients.

Library construction relied on the immunoSEQ multiplex PCR assay. In the source study's methods: Shannon entropy, which accounts for clonal size distribution, was used to quantify repertoire diversity. The Gini-Simpson index (Simpson_1-D) was used to measure inequality of clonotype distribution. This is the immuneACCESS table as TCRdb keeps it, with only in-frame sequences that have V and J called. A part of the clones is gone; compared with another copy, unresolved V genes explain less than half, and the rest is unexplained. That table furnishes V, J and clone size, whereas the DNA furnished D and trimming. This sample has about 7,800 clones in its table, and about 90% of those were observed once. The ten biggest clones cover 13% of the sample. The sample's time point label, decoded: after hematopoietic stem cell transplant. PRAID featured prominent immunodeficiency alongside autoinflammation. Before TRB sequencing, the T-cell subsets, namely conventional T cells, CD8+ T cells, regulatory T cells, and T follicular helper cells, were sorted.

Trimming takes 1 base from V and 7 bases from J, and the germline ends sit 11 bases apart. Measured from the cysteine to the valine, the CDR3 is 13 residues long. Only the CDR3 region is kept as DNA, spanning 39 bases read in frame from base 1. In the germline V gene (reference sequence), CDR1 corresponds to SEHNR and CDR2 to FQNEAQ. In its sample, this clone was seen once. What antigen it recognizes has not been identified. No much larger clone exists at a distance of one base, and base qualities are not known. Sample: CD8+ T cells from PBMCs, taken after stem cell transplantation. This receptor was obtained from a human patient with POMP-related autoinflammation and immune dysregulation (PRAID). After a transplant, some of the T cells may come from the graft donor. The V and J genes are TRBV7-9 and TRBJ2-7; the D segment may tentatively be TRBD1 or TRBD2, each giving 5 matched bases. At the DNA level, the sequence is TGTGCCAGCAGCTTAGTGGGGGAAGGGGAGCAGTACGTC. This translates into CASSLVGEGEQYV.